This T cell receptor (beta chain) came from a study of shared clonotypes between healthy human individuals. In the study overall: Each donor's CD8 memory used one plate, CD8 naive two, each CD4 subset three. Broader study findings: Clonotypes that were shared across four donors made up around 5% of naive CD4 clonotypes.

Profiling relied on immunoSEQ multiplex PCR, and the TCRdb table lists in-frame clones only, not all of them. The sample lists 2 million to 3 million clones; over 85% were seen once. The ends were cut back, 8 bases at V and 5 bases at J, with 11 bases in the middle. Looked up from germline, CDR1 is MNHEY and CDR2 is SMNVEV (reference sequence). CDR3 length equals 12 residues. To note about this clone: The antigen remains unidentified.

This clonotype originated in a man between 18 and 35 years old in good health. Some clones in this sample may be carry-over from other donors' samples. The chain recombines TRBV27 with TRBJ2-3; D is perhaps TRBD2 (5 bases). The sample consisted of naive CD4+ T cells from PBMCs. Subset here: CD45RA+ positively selected. CDR3 amino acids: CASGSFRDTQYF. The CDR3 region has the DNA TGTGCCAGCGGGAGTTTTAGAGATACGCAGTATTTT.